These T cell receptor beta chains were read from a single sample in a study of neurological immune-mediated disorders. TCRdb called the 5' RACE reads again in MiXCR, with one record for every CDR3 protein. The profile shows 55,000 to 75,000 distinct CDR3 sequences, 2% to 2.5% of them singletons. Sequencing was performed on PBMCs. The receptors shown here come from a man aged 45-65 years with multiple sclerosis. Each CDR3 is given with its conserved first and last residue. The order of the fields is V gene, clone size, D gene, J gene, CDR3 DNA, CDR3 protein. D genes are given only for firm matches. Expanded clones are given a class, and other clones once, few, many or no size at all.

V: TRBV20-1; size: many; D: NA; J: TRBJ2-5; DNA: TGCAGTGCGCACCTTCAGGGCCCAGAGACCCAGTACTTC; CDR3: CSAHLQGPETQYF
V: TRBV6-1; size: few; D: NA; J: TRBJ1-2; DNA: TGTACCAGCAGTGAAGTTTCCGGTGGCTACACCTTC; CDR3: CTSSEVSGGYTF
V: TRBV10-3; size: many; D: NA; J: TRBJ2-1; DNA: TGTGCCATCAAGGGGTATCGCTCGAGTGAGCAGTTCTTC; CDR3: CAIKGYRSSEQFF
V: TRBV7-8; size: many; D: NA; J: TRBJ1-2; DNA: TGTGCCAGCAGCTCGTCGGCGCAGAGCCCCTATGGCTACACCTTC; CDR3: CASSSSAQSPYGYTF
V: TRBV10-3; size: many; D: NA; J: TRBJ2-7; DNA: TGTGCCATCAGTGAGTCGAGCTACGAGCAGTACTTC; CDR3: CAISESSYEQYF
V: TRBV5-1; size: many; D: TRBD1; J: TRBJ2-7; DNA: TGCGCCAGCAGCCCCGGGACAGGGGGAGACTACGAGCAGTACTTC; CDR3: CASSPGTGGDYEQYF
V: TRBV20-1; size: many; D: NA; J: TRBJ1-3; DNA: TGCAGTGCTAGTGGGAGGGGCTCTGGAAACACCATATATTTT; CDR3: CSASGRGSGNTIYF
V: TRBV19; size: many; D: NA; J: TRBJ2-2; DNA: TGTGCCAGTAGTATACGTTCAGGGCGCACCGGGGAGCTGTTTTTT; CDR3: CASSIRSGRTGELFF
V: TRBV28; size: many; D: NA; J: TRBJ2-6; DNA: TGTGCCAGCAACCGGGCAGGTGGGGCCAACGTCCTGACTTTC; CDR3: CASNRAGGANVLTF
V: TRBV12-3/TRBV12-4; size: many; D: NA; J: TRBJ2-6; DNA: TGTGCCAGCCAAGGGGCCTCTGGGGCCAACGTCCTGACTTTC; CDR3: CASQGASGANVLTF
V: TRBV7-9; size: many; D: TRBD1; J: TRBJ1-2; DNA: TGTGCCAGCAGCCCTAAGGACAGGGATCTTGGCTACACCTTC; CDR3: CASSPKDRDLGYTF
V: TRBV6-6; size: many; D: NA; J: TRBJ1-4; DNA: TGTGCCAGCACCCCGACAGGAGGGGGAAAACTGTTTTTT; CDR3: CASTPTGGGKLFF
V: TRBV7-8; size: many; D: NA; J: TRBJ2-1; DNA: TGTGCCAGCAGCCCCAGGCCGGACCAACGGCTCTCCTACAATGAGCAGTTCTTC; CDR3: CASSPRPDQRLSYNEQFF
V: TRBV5-1; size: many; D: TRBD2; J: TRBJ2-1; DNA: TGCGCCAGCAGCTTGGTACTAGCGGGGAACAATGAGCAGTTCTTC; CDR3: CASSLVLAGNNEQFF
V: TRBV5-1; size: many; D: NA; J: TRBJ2-7; DNA: TGCGCCAGCAGCTTGAGGGACGGAGGCTCCTACGAGCAGTACTTC; CDR3: CASSLRDGGSYEQYF
V: TRBV5-1; size: many; D: NA; J: TRBJ2-6; DNA: TGCGCCAGCAGCTCCAGCTCTGGGGCCAACGTCCTGACTTTC; CDR3: CASSSSSGANVLTF
V: TRBV7-2; size: many; D: TRBD1; J: TRBJ1-2; DNA: TGTGCCAGCAGCTCACTACAGGGGGTTGGCTATGGCTACACCTTC; CDR3: CASSSLQGVGYGYTF
V: TRBV12-3/TRBV12-4; size: many; D: NA; J: TRBJ1-3; DNA: TGTGCCAGCAGTCCCCGCGGGTTTGGAAACACCATATATTTT; CDR3: CASSPRGFGNTIYF
V: TRBV20-1; size: many; D: TRBD1; J: TRBJ2-7; DNA: TGCAGTGCCGGGAGGGACAGGGGCTACGAGCAGTACTTC; CDR3: CSAGRDRGYEQYF
V: TRBV7-9; size: many; D: NA; J: TRBJ2-1; DNA: TGTGCCAGCAGCTTATCAATCTCGGGGAATGAGCAGTTCTTC; CDR3: CASSLSISGNEQFF
V: TRBV7-2; size: many; D: NA; J: TRBJ2-5; DNA: TGTGCCAGCAGCTTAGTTCCTTTGAGGGACCGAAAAGAGACCCAGTACTTC; CDR3: CASSLVPLRDRKETQYF
V: TRBV14; size: many; D: TRBD1; J: TRBJ2-1; DNA: TGTGCCAGCAGCCGGTTTAGGGGGCGAGGCTACAATGAGCAGTTCTTC; CDR3: CASSRFRGRGYNEQFF
V: TRBV5-1; size: many; D: TRBD1; J: TRBJ2-7; DNA: TGCGCCAGCACCATTATGGCCGGACAGGGGGTCTACGAGCAGTACTTC; CDR3: CASTIMAGQGVYEQYF
V: TRBV20-1; size: many; D: TRBD1; J: TRBJ1-5; DNA: TGCAGTGCCACAGGGGGATGGAGCAATCAGCCCCAGCATTTT; CDR3: CSATGGWSNQPQHF
V: TRBV7-2; size: many; D: TRBD2; J: TRBJ2-3; DNA: TGTGCCAGCAGCTTAGCCCAAGGGAGGGCAGATACGCAGTATTTT; CDR3: CASSLAQGRADTQYF
V: TRBV5-1; size: many; D: NA; J: TRBJ1-1; DNA: TGCGCCAGCAGCTTGGCGCGGGTAAACACTGAAGCTTTCTTT; CDR3: CASSLARVNTEAFF
V: TRBV5-1; size: many; D: NA; J: TRBJ2-1; DNA: TGCGCCAGCAGCCGGGATGAGGGCAGGGGAGGCAATGAGCAGTTCTTC; CDR3: CASSRDEGRGGNEQFF
V: TRBV10-3; size: many; D: NA; J: TRBJ2-5; DNA: TGTGCCATCAGTGAGCCGGCAGGGGGGGGGCAAGAGACCCAGTACTTC; CDR3: CAISEPAGGGQETQYF
V: TRBV5-1; size: large; D: NA; J: TRBJ1-2; DNA: TGCGCCAGCAGCTGGGACAAGAGCTATGGCTACACCTTC; CDR3: CASSWDKSYGYTF
V: TRBV3-1; size: many; D: NA; J: TRBJ2-7; DNA: TGTGCCAGCAGCCAAGCTGTATCTGCCCTACTACGAGGGCAGTACTTC; CDR3: CASSQAVSALLRGQYF
V: TRBV7-2; size: many; D: NA; J: TRBJ2-1; DNA: TGTGCCAGCAGCTTTGGCCGCGGGTCCAGTGAGCAGTTCTTC; CDR3: CASSFGRGSSEQFF
V: TRBV7-2; size: many; D: TRBD2; J: TRBJ2-7; DNA: TGTGCCAGCAGCCAAGGGACTAGCGGGGGGCTCTACGAGCAGTACTTC; CDR3: CASSQGTSGGLYEQYF
V: TRBV5-1; size: many; D: TRBD1; J: TRBJ1-1; DNA: TGCGCCAGCAGCGCGGGACAGGGACCGAACACTGAAGCTTTCTTT; CDR3: CASSAGQGPNTEAFF
V: TRBV10-3; size: NA; D: TRBD2; J: TRBJ2-5; DNA: TGTGCCATCACTCACGGGGGGGTTCCGGAGACCCAGTACTTC; CDR3: CAITHGGVPETQYF
V: TRBV9; size: many; D: NA; J: TRBJ2-7; DNA: TGTGCCAGCAGCGTTTCAGCCGTCCCCTACGAGCAGTACTTC; CDR3: CASSVSAVPYEQYF
V: TRBV5-1; size: NA; D: TRBD1; J: TRBJ2-7; DNA: TGCGCCAGCAGCGCCGAGGTGACAGGGACAGACGAGAAGTACTTC; CDR3: CASSAEVTGTDEKYF
V: TRBV19; size: many; D: NA; J: TRBJ2-7; DNA: TGTGCCAGTAGTATCTCCGACAACCCGTCCTACGAGCAGTACTTC; CDR3: CASSISDNPSYEQYF
V: TRBV3-1; size: many; D: NA; J: TRBJ1-4; DNA: TGTGCCAGCAGCCAAGGGCAGGGTGGTGAAAAACTGTTTTTT; CDR3: CASSQGQGGEKLFF
V: TRBV5-4; size: many; D: NA; J: TRBJ1-1; DNA: TGTGCCAGCAGCTGGGGGGACACCCTGAACACTGAAGCTTTCTTT; CDR3: CASSWGDTLNTEAFF
V: TRBV11-3; size: many; D: TRBD2; J: TRBJ2-5; DNA: TGTGCCAGCAGCTTCAAACATGGACTAGCGGGGAGACAAGAGACCCAGTACTTC; CDR3: CASSFKHGLAGRQETQYF
V: TRBV7-2; size: many; D: TRBD1; J: TRBJ1-5; DNA: TGTGCCAGCAGCTTCTCCGGGACAGGGGGTCAGCCCCAGCATTTT; CDR3: CASSFSGTGGQPQHF
V: TRBV5-5; size: many; D: TRBD1; J: TRBJ1-4; DNA: TGTGCCAGCAGCTCCCTCTTCCGGGACAGGGTCGTCGGGGAAAAACTGTTTTTT; CDR3: CASSSLFRDRVVGEKLFF
V: TRBV20-1; size: many; D: TRBD1; J: TRBJ2-7; DNA: TGCAGTGCTAAACCGGCGGGACAGGGGCGGCACGAGCAGTACTTC; CDR3: CSAKPAGQGRHEQYF
V: TRBV25-1; size: many; D: NA; J: TRBJ1-4; DNA: TGTGCCAGCAGTGAACCCCGGAGGGGCAAAGGTGAAAAACTGTTTTTT; CDR3: CASSEPRRGKGEKLFF
V: TRBV5-1; size: many; D: NA; J: TRBJ2-3; DNA: TGCGCCACCTCGACCGGGACGCCCACAGATACGCAGTATTTT; CDR3: CATSTGTPTDTQYF
V: TRBV25-1; size: many; D: NA; J: TRBJ2-7; DNA: TGTGCCAGCAGTGAGACAGGACGCTACGAGCAGTACTTC; CDR3: CASSETGRYEQYF
V: TRBV7-9; size: many; D: TRBD2; J: TRBJ2-3; DNA: TGTGCCAGCAGCCCCCGGGGGGGCTCAGATACGCAGTATTTT; CDR3: CASSPRGGSDTQYF
V: TRBV5-5; size: many; D: TRBD1; J: TRBJ2-6; DNA: TGTGCCAGCAGCTCAGTTTTCCGGGACAGGGTTTTGGGGGCCAACGTCCTGACTTTC; CDR3: CASSSVFRDRVLGANVLTF
V: TRBV9; size: many; D: TRBD2; J: TRBJ2-7; DNA: TGTGCCAGCGGGAAACCGGGACTAGCGGGGGAAGACGAGCAGTACTTC; CDR3: CASGKPGLAGEDEQYF
V: TRBV28; size: many; D: NA; J: TRBJ2-4; DNA: TGTGCCAGCATCCAGGGGGGGGCCAAAAACATTCAGTACTTC; CDR3: CASIQGGAKNIQYF